One and the same sample provided the 23 T cell receptor beta chains below, sequenced in a study of cytomegalovirus exposure and HLA in healthy donors. The primer mix had 60 Vbeta and 13 Jbeta primers. The protocol was immunoSEQ multiplex PCR, while the TCRdb copy is restricted to in-frame clones and leaves out a portion. Among 95,000 to 150,000 clones listed, over 6.5% were seen once. Sequenced input: PBMCs. These receptors originate from a woman in her forties in good health and CMV-seropositive.

This clone was counted a few times. CDR3 loop: CASSLEGAASNYGYTF. As DNA, the CDR3 is TGTGCCAGCAGCTTAGAAGGAGCAGCATCAAACTATGGCTACACCTTC. V and J are TRBV7-9 and TRBJ1-2; D unclear. Germline assignment: CDR1 SEHNR and CDR2 FQNEAQ (reference sequence). CDR3 length: 16 residues. Trimming pared 1 base from V and 2 bases from J, leaving 14 bases between.

This sequence joins TRBV5-1 and TRBJ1-2, with 7 bases matching TRBD1. V was clipped by 4 bases and J by 4 bases; unmatched bases: 4. Looked up from germline, CDR1 is SGHRS and CDR2 is YFSETQ. The length of the CDR3 is 13 residues. The CDR3 protein is CASSTGQLYGYTF. For the CDR3, the DNA is TGCGCCAGCAGCACGGGACAGCTCTATGGCTACACCTTC. The whole variable domain, remainder taken from reference TRBV5-1 and TRBJ1-2, is KAGVTQTPRYLIKTRGQQVTLSCSPISGHRSVSWYQQTPGQGLQFLFEYFSETQRNKGNFPGRFSGRQFSNSRSEMNVSTLELGDSALYLCASSTGQLYGYTFGSGTRLTVV.

There are a few counts of this clone. CDR3 in amino acids: CATSLAGGNEQFF. The CDR3 region has the DNA TGTGCCACGTCGCTAGCGGGGGGTAATGAGCAGTTCTTC. V is TRBV6-5 and J is TRBJ2-1, with 11 bases lining up with TRBD2. The CDR3 consists of 13 residues. Germline CDR1 reads MNHEY; CDR2 reads SVGAGI. V shed 10 bases, J shed 7 bases, and the junction held 6 bases outside the gene matches.

This clone was observed a few times. The chain joins TRBV6-1 to TRBJ1-2; D perhaps matches TRBD1 (5 bases). The CDR3 runs to 12 residues. Germline lookup yields CDR1 MNHNS and CDR2 SASEGT. Trimming removed 10 bases at V and 6 bases at J, with 15 bases between. CDR3 amino acids: CAIGGGSNGYTF. In DNA, the CDR3 is TGTGCCATTGGGGGGGGGTCCAATGGCTACACCTTC.

This clone was seen a single time. The chain recombines TRBV5-5 with TRBJ1-5; 8 bases are shared with TRBD1. CDR3 size: 14 residues. V lost 5 bases to trimming and J lost 14 bases; unmatched junction nucleotides: 15. In germline, CDR1 is SGHKS, CDR2 YYEKEE (reference sequence). The CDR3 region has the DNA TGTGCCAGCAGTACGGACAGGGAGAGAGGTACCAAGCATTTT. Translation: CASSTDRERGTKHF.

The rearrangement joins TRBV6-6 to TRBJ1-2; maybe TRBD1 (5 bases). The V and J ends lost 0 bases and 4 bases respectively, with 12 bases between them. The germline gives CDR1 MNHNY, CDR2 SVGAGI (reference sequence). The length of the CDR3 is 15 residues. This chain's CDR3 is CASSYSGAPAYGYTF. Here the CDR3 DNA reads TGTGCCAGCAGTTACTCAGGGGCCCCAGCCTATGGCTACACCTTC.

The chain has TRBV19 and TRBJ2-7; TRBD1 might be the D (6 bases). This CDR3 has 11 residues. V lost 4 bases, J lost 7 bases, and 8 bases lay in between. In germline, CDR1 is LNHDA, CDR2 SQIVND (reference sequence). CDR3 amino acids: CASSSRGEQYF. The CDR3 bases are TGTGCCAGTAGTAGCAGGGGAGAGCAGTACTTC.

The chain employs TRBV29-1 and TRBJ1-1, with D tentatively TRBD1 (5 bases). Germline V gene lookup returns CDR1 SQVTM and CDR2 ANQGSEA. The CDR3 is made up of 11 amino acids. V was pared by 7 bases and J by 2 bases, with 8 bases between. The CDR3 sequence: CSADSNTEAFF. The CDR3, as DNA: TGCAGCGCCGACAGCAACACTGAAGCTTTCTTT.

This sequence joins TRBV19 and TRBJ2-1; D is ambiguous. The CDR3 contains 12 residues. The V and J ends lost 4 bases and 6 bases respectively, with 7 bases between them. CDR1 is LNHDA, CDR2 SQIVND, per germline (reference sequence). CDR3: CASSTGFNEQFF. DNA of the CDR3: TGTGCCAGTAGTACAGGTTTCAATGAGCAGTTCTTC. The variable domain in full, with the rest retrieved from reference TRBV19 and TRBJ2-1, is DGGITQSPKYLFRKEGQNVTLSCEQNLNHDAMYWYRQDPGQGLRLIYYSQIVNDFQKGDIAEGYSVSREKKESFPLTVTSAQKNPTAFYLCASSTGFNEQFFGPGTRLTVL.

This clone has a handful of counts. In nucleotides, the CDR3 is TGTGCCAGCAGCACCGGGAATTCACCCCTCCACTTT. This translates into CASSTGNSPLHF. The gene calls are TRBV9 and TRBJ1-6, with unresolved D. Trimming left V 4 bases short and J 7 bases short, with 6 bases between. The CDR3 sequence is 12 residues long. Germline CDR1 is SGDLS and CDR2 is YYNGEE.

This clone was observed a few times. This chain uses TRBV6-6 with TRBJ2-3, with 7 bases aligning to TRBD1. Germline values: CDR1 MNHNY, CDR2 SVGAGI (reference sequence). V lost 4 bases to trimming and J lost 3 bases; unmatched junction nucleotides: 7. The CDR3 has 15 residues. This CDR3 reads CASSSTGVWTDTQYF. The DNA of the CDR3 is TGTGCCAGCAGTTCTACAGGGGTTTGGACAGATACGCAGTATTTT.

The genes are TRBV28 and TRBJ1-1; D not resolved. The V and J ends lost 7 bases and 6 bases respectively, with 15 bases between them. The CDR3 is 13 residues long. Germline CDR1 MDHEN, CDR2 SYDVKM. This chain's CDR3 is CASTHGSPPEAFF. CDR3 sequence (DNA): TGTGCCAGCACCCATGGGAGCCCTCCTGAAGCTTTCTTT.

The chain has TRBV27 and TRBJ1-4; 10 bases map to TRBD1. Germline V gives CDR1 MNHEY, CDR2 SMNVEV (reference sequence). The CDR3 sequence is 17 residues long. Trimming removed 6 bases from V and 7 bases from J; junction bases left unmatched: 14. Here the CDR3 DNA reads TGTGCCAGCAGATCCGGACAGGGGGGTCTGGCGGCTGAAAAACTGTTTTTT. Amino acid sequence: CASRSGQGGLAAEKLFF.

This clone was seen repeatedly, ten times or more. This chain uses TRBV5-5 with TRBJ1-5, with D perhaps matching TRBD1 (6 bases). The CDR3 consists of 14 residues. The germline gives CDR1 SGHKS, CDR2 YYEKEE (reference sequence). The V gene lost 4 bases and the J gene lost 3 bases, with 11 bases spanning the gap. The CDR3 is CASSLRDNNQPQHF. The CDR3 DNA is TGTGCCAGCAGCCTCCGGGACAACAATCAGCCCCAGCATTTT. The full variable domain, in which reference TRBV5-5 and TRBJ1-5 provide the parts outside the CDR3, is DAGVTQSPTHLIKTRGQQVTLRCSPISGHKSVSWYQQVLGQGPQFIFQYYEKEERGRGNFPDRFSARQFPNYSSELNVNALLLGDSALYLCASSLRDNNQPQHFGDGTRLSIL.

The chain couples TRBV5-1 to TRBJ1-1; possible D gene TRBD1, 6 bases. Germline V gene data show CDR1 as SGHRS and CDR2 as YFSETQ. Trimming stripped 0 bases from V and 0 bases from J, with 12 bases between. The CDR3 is 16 residues long. Here the CDR3 reads CASSLEGGGLNTEAFF. In nucleotides, the CDR3 is TGCGCCAGCAGCTTGGAGGGGGGGGGATTGAACACTGAAGCTTTCTTT.

This clone occurred a few times. The chain has TRBV18 and TRBJ1-1; 7 positions agree with TRBD1. CDR3 size: 13 residues. CDR1 KGHSH and CDR2 LQKENI come from the germline V gene. The V gene end was trimmed by 2 bases and the J gene end by 8 bases; junction bases not matched to a gene: 5. The chain's CDR3 is CASSPNRGKEAFF. CDR3 sequence (DNA): TGTGCCAGCTCACCAAACAGGGGAAAAGAAGCTTTCTTT.

This clone has only a few counts. V gene TRBV30 combines with J gene TRBJ2-1; 10 positions match TRBD2. The CDR3 contains 20 residues. V lost 0 bases, J lost 1 base, and 15 bases stayed unmatched. CDR1 is GTSNPN and CDR2 is SVGIG in the germline V gene (reference sequence). The CDR3 nucleotides read TGTGCCTGGAGTGTACCCCCGACCCGAAGACTAGCGGGTTCCTACAATGAGCAGTTCTTC. It is translated as CAWSVPPTRRLAGSYNEQFF.

This sequence joins TRBV6-5 and TRBJ1-5; 7 bases line up with TRBD1. The germline gives CDR1 MNHEY, CDR2 SVGAGI. V shed 5 bases, J shed 0 bases, and the junction held 4 bases outside the gene matches. The length of the CDR3 is 15 residues. CDR3 in amino acids: CASSQGTASNQPQHF. CDR3 DNA: TGTGCCAGCAGTCAAGGGACAGCTAGCAATCAGCCCCAGCATTTT.

This clone was seen a few times. The rearrangement uses TRBV30 and TRBJ1-5; no definite D call. The CDR3 loop spans 13 amino acids. Trimming stripped 0 bases from V and 6 bases from J, with 9 bases between. Germline V CDR1 and CDR2: GTSNPN, SVGIG (reference sequence). The CDR3 region has the DNA TGTGCCTGGAGTGTGCGGAGTCGTCAGCCCCAGCATTTT. Its translation: CAWSVRSRQPQHF. The complete variable domain, with remaining parts taken from reference TRBV30 and TRBJ1-5, reads SQTIHQWPATLVQPVGSPLSLECTVEGTSNPNLYWYRQAAGRGLQLLFYSVGIGQISSEVPQNLSASRPQDRQFILSSKKLLLSDSGFYLCAWSVRSRQPQHFGDGTRLSIL.

This clone has only a few counts. CDR3 sequence (DNA): TGCGCCAGCAGCCCACTTGCCAACACCGGGGAGCTGTTTTTT. Translation gives CASSPLANTGELFF. The chain joins TRBV5-1 to TRBJ2-2; D gene ambiguous. The germline CDR1 and CDR2 sequences are SGHRS and YFSETQ. The CDR3 is 14 residues long. The V and J ends lost 4 bases and 2 bases respectively, with 9 bases between them. Full variable domain (rest looked up from reference TRBV5-1 and TRBJ2-2): KAGVTQTPRYLIKTRGQQVTLSCSPISGHRSVSWYQQTPGQGLQFLFEYFSETQRNKGNFPGRFSGRQFSNSRSEMNVSTLELGDSALYLCASSPLANTGELFFGEGSRLTVL.

The chain combines TRBV4-2 with TRBJ2-1; D unresolved. Germline-derived CDR1 and CDR2 are LGHNA and YNFKEQ. The CDR3 is made up of 15 amino acids. Trimming left V 0 bases short and J 8 bases short, with 14 bases between. CDR3 loop: CASSQDYVESDEQFF. DNA of the CDR3: TGTGCCAGCAGCCAAGATTACGTAGAGTCGGATGAGCAGTTCTTC.

The table lists this clone with a few counts. The chain has TRBV5-6 and TRBJ2-7; D gene unclear. CDR1 is SGHDT and CDR2 is YYEEEE in the germline V gene. Trimming shortened V by 2 bases and J by 0 bases, and 6 bases separated the two germline ends. The CDR3 has 13 amino acids. CDR3 DNA sequence: TGTGCCAGCAGCTTTTATCTCTCCTACGAGCAGTACTTC. Translation: CASSFYLSYEQYF.

This clone was counted between two and nine times. J is TRBJ1-2 and V is TRBV10-3; D gene uncertain. CDR3 length equals 14 residues. V lost 3 bases, J lost 8 bases, and 16 bases lay in between. Germline V lookup: CDR1 ENHRY, CDR2 SYGVKD. Here the CDR3 reads CAISEADGRAGYTF. The CDR3 DNA reads TGTGCCATCAGTGAAGCAGACGGTCGAGCGGGCTACACCTTC.